This is a list of T cell receptor beta chains from one sample in a study of T cell responses to AZD1222 COVID-19 vaccine. Data came from immunoSEQ multiplex PCR; TCRdb stores just in-frame clones and leaves some out. The sample contains fewer than 200,000 clones, 88% of which appear only once. Sequencing used peripheral blood, obtained 28 days after the second AZD1222 dose. The receptors shown here come from an adult who received the AZD1222 COVID-19 vaccine. Each CDR3 is given with its conserved first and last residue. Fields, in order: V gene, J gene, clone size, D gene, CDR3 protein, CDR3 DNA. A D gene is named only where the DNA matches it firmly. Some rows have no size entry. The others give once, few or many, or a class for an expanded clone.

V: TRBV2
J: TRBJ2-2
size: .
D: TRBD1
CDR3: CASSVGTAGGELFF
DNA: TGTGCCAGCAGTGTTGGGACAGCCGGCGGGGAGCTGTTTTTT

V: TRBV7-3
J: TRBJ2-2
size: .
D: .
CDR3: CASSPPGANTGELFF
DNA: TGTGCCAGCAGCCCGCCGGGAGCTAACACCGGGGAGCTGTTTTTT

V: TRBV7-2
J: TRBJ1-6
size: .
D: .
CDR3: CASSFTGNNSPLHF
DNA: TGTGCCAGCAGCTTTACAGGGAATAATTCACCCCTCCACTTT

V: TRBV4-2
J: TRBJ1-6
size: .
D: .
CDR3: CASSQDVQGSPLHF
DNA: TGTGCCAGCAGCCAAGACGTCCAGGGGTCACCCCTCCACTTT

V: TRBV7-3
J: TRBJ2-7
size: .
D: TRBD1
CDR3: CASNTAGQGFYEQYF
DNA: TGTGCCAGCAACACCGCCGGACAGGGGTTCTACGAGCAGTACTTC

V: TRBV5-5
J: TRBJ1-4
size: .
D: .
CDR3: CASSLSRARNEKLFF
DNA: TGTGCCAGCAGCCTTAGTCGGGCCCGTAATGAAAAACTGTTTTTT

V: TRBV7-9
J: TRBJ1-2
size: .
D: .
CDR3: CASSLGSPRGYTF
DNA: TGTGCCAGCAGCTTAGGGTCCCCGAGGGGCTACACCTTC

V: TRBV7-3
J: TRBJ1-2
size: .
D: .
CDR3: CASSASPGPNYGYTF
DNA: TGTGCCAGCAGCGCCTCACCGGGACCCAACTATGGCTACACCTTC

V: TRBV25-1
J: TRBJ2-7
size: .
D: TRBD1
CDR3: CASSLLAGQGLYEQYF
DNA: TGTGCCAGCAGCTTATTAGCGGGACAGGGGCTCTACGAGCAGTACTTC

V: TRBV29-1
J: TRBJ2-7
size: .
D: TRBD1
CDR3: CSVGRTGGLQYF
DNA: TGCAGCGTTGGTCGGACAGGGGGCTTGCAGTACTTC

V: TRBV30
J: TRBJ1-1
size: .
D: .
CDR3: CAWSGLGGAEAFF
DNA: TGTGCCTGGAGTGGTTTAGGGGGAGCTGAAGCTTTCTTT

V: TRBV11-2
J: TRBJ1-2
size: once
D: TRBD1
CDR3: CASSLEGRTGIGYTF
DNA: TGTGCCAGCAGCTTAGAAGGGAGGACAGGGATTGGCTACACCTTC

V: TRBV18
J: TRBJ2-5
size: .
D: .
CDR3: CASSPRVDNLGQETQYF
DNA: TGTGCCAGCTCACCACGGGTGGACAACCTAGGTCAAGAGACCCAGTACTTC

V: TRBV7-8
J: TRBJ2-1
size: once
D: .
CDR3: CATGMGGLEQFF
DNA: TGTGCCACCGGGATGGGGGGGCTTGAGCAGTTCTTC

V: TRBV7-9
J: TRBJ1-1
size: .
D: .
CDR3: CASSLRQAMNTEAFF
DNA: TGTGCCAGCAGTTTACGACAGGCTATGAACACTGAAGCTTTCTTT

V: TRBV27
J: TRBJ2-3
size: .
D: TRBD2
CDR3: CASSSLTSGGRTSTDTQYF
DNA: TGTGCCAGCAGTTCCTTGACTAGCGGGGGGCGAACTAGCACAGATACGCAGTATTTT

V: TRBV19
J: TRBJ1-4
size: .
D: TRBD1
CDR3: CASSIRGRTTGMNEKLFF
DNA: TGTGCCAGTAGTATTAGGGGGCGGACCACAGGGATGAATGAAAAACTGTTTTTT

V: TRBV5-1
J: TRBJ2-5
size: .
D: TRBD2
CDR3: CASSLAGGLVETQYF
DNA: TGCGCCAGCAGCTTGGCGGGGGGATTGGTTGAGACCCAGTACTTC

V: TRBV6-5
J: TRBJ1-1
size: .
D: TRBD1
CDR3: CASSYPGTGGTEAFF
DNA: TGTGCCAGCAGTTACCCCGGGACAGGGGGCACTGAAGCTTTCTTT

V: TRBV9
J: TRBJ1-5
size: .
D: .
CDR3: CASSVGAGEQPQHF
DNA: TGTGCCAGCAGCGTAGGGGCAGGGGAACAGCCCCAGCATTTT

V: TRBV7-2
J: TRBJ2-7
size: .
D: .
CDR3: CASSTRQAAYEQYF
DNA: TGTGCCAGCAGCACCAGACAGGCCGCCTACGAGCAGTACTTC

V: TRBV14
J: TRBJ1-2
size: .
D: .
CDR3: CASSGGAYGYTF
DNA: TGTGCCAGCAGCGGAGGGGCCTATGGCTACACCTTC

V: TRBV11-2
J: TRBJ2-3
size: .
D: TRBD2
CDR3: CASSLGLAGGTDTQYF
DNA: TGTGCCAGCAGCTTAGGTCTAGCGGGGGGCACAGATACGCAGTATTTT

V: TRBV5-6
J: TRBJ1-5
size: .
D: .
CDR3: CASSRIDSGANNQPQHF
DNA: TGTGCCAGCAGCCGTATTGATTCGGGAGCTAACAATCAGCCCCAGCATTTT

V: TRBV5-4
J: TRBJ1-4
size: .
D: TRBD1
CDR3: CASSRTGEGEKLFF
DNA: TGTGCCAGCAGTCGGACAGGGGAAGGCGAAAAACTGTTTTTT

V: TRBV7-3
J: TRBJ1-6
size: .
D: TRBD1
CDR3: CASSLMGQGNSPLHF
DNA: TGTGCCAGCAGCCTAATGGGACAGGGAAACTCACCCCTCCACTTT

V: TRBV7-9
J: TRBJ2-2
size: .
D: TRBD1
CDR3: CASSTPPGQPNTGELFF
DNA: TGTGCCAGCAGCACCCCCCCGGGACAGCCGAACACCGGGGAGCTGTTTTTT

V: TRBV7-6
J: TRBJ1-4
size: once
D: TRBD1
CDR3: CASSGQGGREKLFF
DNA: TGTGCCAGCAGCGGACAGGGGGGTCGGGAAAAACTGTTTTTT

V: TRBV12-1
J: TRBJ2-7
size: .
D: .
CDR3: CASSPPGLAAHEQYF
DNA: TGTGCCAGCAGCCCTCCCGGACTAGCGGCCCACGAGCAGTACTTC

V: TRBV3-1/TRBV3-2
J: TRBJ1-5
size: .
D: .
CDR3: CASSPSGQPQHF
DNA: TGTGCCAGCAGCCCCTCCGGTCAGCCCCAGCATTTT

V: TRBV5-1
J: TRBJ1-1
size: .
D: TRBD1
CDR3: CASSFLDRANTEAFF
DNA: TGCGCCAGCAGCTTTCTAGACAGGGCGAACACTGAAGCTTTCTTT

V: TRBV6-5
J: TRBJ2-2
size: .
D: .
CDR3: CASVSLTANTGELFF
DNA: TGTGCCAGCGTTTCCCTGACAGCAAACACCGGGGAGCTGTTTTTT

V: TRBV27
J: TRBJ2-5
size: .
D: TRBD1
CDR3: CASRAGTGSQETQYF
DNA: TGTGCCAGCCGAGCCGGGACAGGGAGTCAAGAGACCCAGTACTTC

V: TRBV7-2
J: TRBJ2-7
size: .
D: .
CDR3: CASSSWDEQYF
DNA: TGTGCCAGCAGCTCGTGGGACGAGCAGTACTTC

V: TRBV5-1
J: TRBJ1-1
size: .
D: .
CDR3: CASSVATIMNTEAFF
DNA: TGCGCCAGCAGCGTGGCTACCATAATGAACACTGAAGCTTTCTTT

V: TRBV5-1
J: TRBJ2-3
size: .
D: TRBD2
CDR3: CASSFSGGGSDTQYF
DNA: TGCGCCAGCAGCTTTAGCGGGGGGGGTTCAGATACGCAGTATTTT

V: TRBV27
J: TRBJ1-5
size: .
D: .
CDR3: CASSSGTSGQPQHF
DNA: TGTGCCAGCAGTTCTGGGACCTCCGGGCAGCCCCAGCATTTT

V: TRBV6-5
J: TRBJ1-5
size: .
D: .
CDR3: CASGYTVNQPQHF
DNA: TGTGCCAGCGGTTATACAGTGAATCAGCCCCAGCATTTT

V: TRBV30
J: TRBJ1-1
size: .
D: .
CDR3: CAWKDVMEAFF
DNA: TGTGCCTGGAAAGACGTAATGGAAGCTTTCTTT

V: TRBV9
J: TRBJ1-6
size: .
D: TRBD1
CDR3: CASSEGTAHNSPLHF
DNA: TGTGCCAGCAGCGAGGGGACAGCCCATAATTCACCCCTCCACTTT

V: TRBV18
J: TRBJ2-1
size: .
D: TRBD2
CDR3: CASSPRLAGGRGGNEQFF
DNA: TGTGCCAGCTCACCGCGTCTAGCGGGGGGTCGTGGAGGTAATGAGCAGTTCTTC

V: TRBV18
J: TRBJ2-5
size: .
D: TRBD2
CDR3: CASSPIRGGQETQYF
DNA: TGTGCCAGCTCACCAATACGGGGAGGGCAAGAGACCCAGTACTTC

V: TRBV5-6
J: TRBJ2-7
size: .
D: TRBD1
CDR3: CASTRTGLTYEQYF
DNA: TGTGCCAGCACAAGGACAGGTTTGACCTACGAGCAGTACTTC

V: TRBV9
J: TRBJ2-3
size: .
D: .
CDR3: CASSVSSGTTDTQYF
DNA: TGTGCCAGCAGCGTTAGCTCGGGTACCACAGATACGCAGTATTTT

V: TRBV11-2
J: TRBJ2-1
size: .
D: TRBD1
CDR3: CASSLGRQGAYNEQFF
DNA: TGTGCCAGCAGCTTAGGCCGACAGGGGGCTTATAATGAGCAGTTCTTC

V: TRBV5-4
J: TRBJ2-1
size: .
D: .
CDR3: CASSLAAGTGNEQFF
DNA: TGTGCCAGCAGCTTGGCCGCAGGGACGGGCAATGAGCAGTTCTTC

V: TRBV5-1
J: TRBJ2-1
size: .
D: TRBD2
CDR3: CASSLLLAGGNYNEQFF
DNA: TGCGCCAGCAGCTTGCTGTTAGCGGGGGGGAATTACAATGAGCAGTTCTTC

V: TRBV4-1
J: TRBJ2-2
size: .
D: .
CDR3: CASSQDLAGELFF
DNA: TGCGCCAGCAGCCAAGATTTAGCCGGGGAGCTGTTTTTT

V: TRBV27
J: TRBJ1-5
size: .
D: .
CDR3: CASSPLRRGGSQPQHF
DNA: TGTGCCAGCAGTCCCCTACGCCGGGGGGGGAGTCAGCCCCAGCATTTT

V: TRBV6-5
J: TRBJ1-2
size: .
D: .
CDR3: CASSRTRLDYGYTF
DNA: TGTGCCAGCAGTCGGACACGGCTAGACTATGGCTACACCTTC

V: TRBV19
J: TRBJ2-5
size: once
D: .
CDR3: CAVEDSQETQYF
DNA: TGTGCCGTGGAGGATTCCCAAGAGACCCAGTACTTC

V: TRBV5-1
J: TRBJ1-4
size: .
D: .
CDR3: CASSLRGSGEKLFF
DNA: TGCGCCAGCAGCTTGAGGGGGTCCGGTGAAAAACTGTTTTTT

V: TRBV27
J: TRBJ1-3
size: once
D: .
CDR3: CASNDSCVPQFSGNTIYF
DNA: TGTGCCAGCAACGACAGCTGTGTACCTCAGTTCTCTGGAAACACCATATATTTT

V: TRBV5-6
J: TRBJ2-2
size: once
D: .
CDR3: CASSPEPSPNTGELFF
DNA: TGTGCCAGCAGCCCGGAGCCTAGCCCGAACACCGGGGAGCTGTTTTTT

V: TRBV7-2
J: TRBJ1-5
size: .
D: TRBD1
CDR3: CASSSGTGNNQPQHF
DNA: TGTGCCAGCAGCTCCGGGACAGGGAACAATCAGCCCCAGCATTTT